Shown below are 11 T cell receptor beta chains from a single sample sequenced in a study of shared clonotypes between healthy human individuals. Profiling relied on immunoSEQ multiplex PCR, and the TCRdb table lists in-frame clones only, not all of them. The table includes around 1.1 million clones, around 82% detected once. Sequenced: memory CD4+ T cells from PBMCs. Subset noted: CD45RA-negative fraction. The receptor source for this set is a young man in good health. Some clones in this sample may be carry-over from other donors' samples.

DNA of the CDR3: TGTGCCAGCAGTTTCAGGGAGTCAGGCGGCCTACAGGACACTGAAGCTTTCTTT. It encodes CASSFRESGGLQDTEAFF. V is TRBV27 and J is TRBJ1-1, with a tentative D call TRBD1 (5 bases). Trimming took off 3 bases at V and 3 bases at J, with 23 bases between the two ends. This CDR3 is 18 amino acids long. Germline assignment: CDR1 MNHEY and CDR2 SMNVEV (reference sequence).

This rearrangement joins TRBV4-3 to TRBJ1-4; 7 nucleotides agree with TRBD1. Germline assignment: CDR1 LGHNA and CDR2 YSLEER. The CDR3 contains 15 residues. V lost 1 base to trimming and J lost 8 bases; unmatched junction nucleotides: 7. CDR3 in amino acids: CASSQVFQGDEKLFF. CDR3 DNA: TGCGCCAGCAGCCAAGTGTTCCAGGGGGACGAAAAACTGTTTTTT.

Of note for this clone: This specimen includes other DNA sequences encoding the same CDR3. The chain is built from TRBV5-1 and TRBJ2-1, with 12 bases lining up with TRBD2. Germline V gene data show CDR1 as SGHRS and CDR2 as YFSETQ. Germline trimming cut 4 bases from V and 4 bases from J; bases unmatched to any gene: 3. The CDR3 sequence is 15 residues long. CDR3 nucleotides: TGCGCCAGCAGCATTCTAGCGGGAGGGTACAATGAGCAGTTCTTC. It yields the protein CASSILAGGYNEQFF.

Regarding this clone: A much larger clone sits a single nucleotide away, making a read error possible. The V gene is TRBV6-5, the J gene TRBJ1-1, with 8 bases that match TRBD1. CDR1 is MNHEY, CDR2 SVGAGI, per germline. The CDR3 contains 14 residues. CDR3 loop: CASRLGQGNTEALF. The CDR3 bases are TGTGCCAGCAGACTTGGACAGGGCAACACTGAAGCTCTCTTT.

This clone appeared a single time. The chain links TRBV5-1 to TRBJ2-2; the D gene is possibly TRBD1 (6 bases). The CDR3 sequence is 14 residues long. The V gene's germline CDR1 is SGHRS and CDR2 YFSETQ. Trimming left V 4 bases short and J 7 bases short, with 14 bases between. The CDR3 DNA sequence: TGCGCCAGCAGCCCCAGGGGTACGGACGGGGAGCTGTTTTTT. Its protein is CASSPRGTDGELFF.

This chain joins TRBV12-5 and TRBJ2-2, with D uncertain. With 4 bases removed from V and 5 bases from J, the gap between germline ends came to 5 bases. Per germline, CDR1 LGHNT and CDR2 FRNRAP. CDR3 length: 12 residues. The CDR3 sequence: CASGSGTGELFF. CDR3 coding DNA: TGTGCTAGTGGTTCAGGAACCGGGGAGCTGTTTTTT.

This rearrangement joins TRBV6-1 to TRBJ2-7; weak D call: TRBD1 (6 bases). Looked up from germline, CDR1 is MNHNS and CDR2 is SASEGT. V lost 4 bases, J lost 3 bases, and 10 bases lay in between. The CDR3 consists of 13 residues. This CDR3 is CASSGEDSYEQYF. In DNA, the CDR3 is TGTGCCAGCAGTGGAGAGGACAGCTACGAGCAGTACTTC.

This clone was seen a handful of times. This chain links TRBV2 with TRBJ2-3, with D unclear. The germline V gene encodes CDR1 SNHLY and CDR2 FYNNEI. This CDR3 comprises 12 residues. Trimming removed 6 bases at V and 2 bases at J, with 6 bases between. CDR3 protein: CASRGSTDTQYF. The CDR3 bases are TGTGCCAGCAGGGGATCCACAGATACGCAGTATTTT.

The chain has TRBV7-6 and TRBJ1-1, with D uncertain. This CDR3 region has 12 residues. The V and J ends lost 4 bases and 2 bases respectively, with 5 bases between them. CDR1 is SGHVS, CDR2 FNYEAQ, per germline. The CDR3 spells CASSSINTEAFF. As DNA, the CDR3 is TGTGCCAGCAGCTCTATAAACACTGAAGCTTTCTTT.

The CDR3 nucleotides are TGTGCCAGCATCCCCCAGCCGGGACTAGCGGGAGGCCCGAGCTCCTACGAGCAGTACTTC. It yields the protein CASIPQPGLAGGPSSYEQYF. V gene TRBV28 combines with J gene TRBJ2-7; 15 bases are a match to TRBD2. The J segment lost 0 bases and the V segment lost 7 bases, leaving 16 bases of the junction unmatched. CDR1 and CDR2 from the germline V gene are MDHEN and SYDVKM. This CDR3 has 20 residues.

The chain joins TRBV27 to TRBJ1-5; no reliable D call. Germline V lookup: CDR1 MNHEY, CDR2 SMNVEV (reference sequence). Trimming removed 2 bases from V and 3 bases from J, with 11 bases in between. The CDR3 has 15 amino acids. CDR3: CASSLDGRNNQPQHF. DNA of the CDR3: TGTGCCAGCAGTTTAGATGGCAGGAACAATCAGCCCCAGCATTTT.